A selection of T cell receptor beta chains follows, all from one sample in a study of cytomegalovirus exposure and HLA in healthy donors. Measured with immunoSEQ multiplex PCR; TCRdb has only the in-frame clones, and not every one. The table lists 95,000 to 110,000 clones, over 70% of them singletons. Material: PBMCs. The source of these receptors is a man aged 45-60 years in good health and CMV-seropositive. Each CDR3 is given with its conserved first and last residue. A D gene is named only where the DNA matches it firmly. For some rows the clone size is stated as once, few or many, or as a class when expanded; others skip it.

clone size: few; D gene: -; V gene: TRBV5-1; J gene: TRBJ2-3; CDR3 DNA: TGCGCCAGCAGCCACATTAGCTTAGATACGCAGTATTTT; CDR3 protein: CASSHISLDTQYF
clone size: -; D gene: -; V gene: TRBV7-9; J gene: TRBJ2-2; CDR3 DNA: TGTGCCAGCAGCTTAGAACAGTTTGTGGCTGCCGGGGAGCTGTTTTTT; CDR3 protein: CASSLEQFVAAGELFF
clone size: -; D gene: TRBD2; V gene: TRBV13; J gene: TRBJ2-3; CDR3 DNA: TGTGCCAGCAGCTCAAGGGGACTAGCGGGAGTGAGAACAGATACGCAGTATTTT; CDR3 protein: CASSSRGLAGVRTDTQYF
clone size: -; D gene: -; V gene: TRBV7-9; J gene: TRBJ2-2; CDR3 DNA: TGTGCCAGCAGCGGTGGATGGGCGGGGACCGGGGAGCTGTTTTTT; CDR3 protein: CASSGGWAGTGELFF
clone size: -; D gene: -; V gene: TRBV27; J gene: TRBJ2-7; CDR3 DNA: TGTGCCAGCAGCAGTTTCGGGGACGAGCAGTACTTC; CDR3 protein: CASSSFGDEQYF
clone size: -; D gene: TRBD1; V gene: TRBV4-1; J gene: TRBJ2-7; CDR3 DNA: TGCGCCAGCAGCCAAGAAGGTAGGGGACAGAGCGTCCTCTACGAGCAGTACTTC; CDR3 protein: CASSQEGRGQSVLYEQYF
clone size: -; D gene: TRBD2; V gene: TRBV5-1; J gene: TRBJ2-1; CDR3 DNA: TGCGCCAGCAGCTCGGCGGGAGGGTCCCCCGAGCAGTTCTTC; CDR3 protein: CASSSAGGSPEQFF
clone size: -; D gene: TRBD1; V gene: TRBV28; J gene: TRBJ1-6; CDR3 DNA: TGTGCCAGCAGAGGGGACAGGGGGCGGGTAGTTTATTCACCCCTCCACTTT; CDR3 protein: CASRGDRGRVVYSPLHF
clone size: -; D gene: TRBD2; V gene: TRBV2; J gene: TRBJ2-3; CDR3 DNA: TGTGCCAGCAACCAGCGGGAGGTCACAGATACGCAGTATTTT; CDR3 protein: CASNQREVTDTQYF
clone size: -; D gene: TRBD1; V gene: TRBV4-1; J gene: TRBJ2-7; CDR3 DNA: TGCGCCAGCAGCCAGGGGACAGGAACTTACGAGCAGTACTTC; CDR3 protein: CASSQGTGTYEQYF
clone size: -; D gene: TRBD2; V gene: TRBV4-3; J gene: TRBJ2-1; CDR3 DNA: TGCGCCAGCAGCCCCGGTGGGGCGGGAGAGGGTAATGAGCAGTTCTTC; CDR3 protein: CASSPGGAGEGNEQFF
clone size: -; D gene: -; V gene: TRBV9; J gene: TRBJ1-6; CDR3 DNA: TGTGCCTCAAACTCGGGGAGTAATTCACCCCTCCACTTT; CDR3 protein: CASNSGSNSPLHF
clone size: -; D gene: TRBD1; V gene: TRBV29-1; J gene: TRBJ2-1; CDR3 DNA: TGCAGCGTCACCCCGCCAGGGGGCGCGATCTACAATGAGCAGTTCTTC; CDR3 protein: CSVTPPGGAIYNEQFF
clone size: -; D gene: -; V gene: TRBV7-2; J gene: TRBJ2-5; CDR3 DNA: TGTGCCAGCAGCTCATACCGGGAAAGTCAAGAGACCCAGTACTTC; CDR3 protein: CASSSYRESQETQYF
clone size: -; D gene: -; V gene: TRBV19; J gene: TRBJ1-5; CDR3 DNA: TGTGCCAGTAGTATAGATCAGCAGCCCCAGCATTTT; CDR3 protein: CASSIDQQPQHF
clone size: -; D gene: TRBD2; V gene: TRBV2; J gene: TRBJ2-1; CDR3 DNA: TGTGCCAGCAGTAGCCTAGCGGGAGGTTCGGGTGAGCAGTTCTTC; CDR3 protein: CASSSLAGGSGEQFF